This entry features one T cell receptor beta chain sequence. Its antigen is unknown. This entry is derived from a study of identical twins. TCRdb independently ran MiXCR on the 5' RACE reads; one entry per CDR3 protein. Of hundreds of thousands of distinct CDR3 sequences listed, roughly 26% are singletons. Overall study results and limits: Invariant MAIT and iNKT cells could partly confound zero-insertion analyses.

The germline V gene has CDR1 SGHTA and CDR2 FQGNSA. This CDR3 contains 19 residues. V lost 0 bases, J lost 6 bases, and 11 bases stayed unmatched. These sequences were also reported in another study, on T cells expressing NK-cell markers. As that study records: The sequencing cohort of eight donors included seven HCMV-seropositive individuals and one seronegative individual. In a few donors, dominant clonotypes made up roughly 28.3-65% of CD3+CD56-NKG2C+ cells.

The origin of this receptor is a woman between 18 and 29 years old in good health. The sample comprised CD4+ T cells sorted from blood. This sequence joins TRBV7-2 and TRBJ2-1; 13 bases match TRBD2. Here the CDR3 reads CASSLAFSLAGGPGNEQFF. The DNA for the CDR3 is TGTGCCAGCAGCTTAGCGTTCTCACTAGCGGGAGGGCCTGGCAATGAGCAGTTCTTC. Looking up the rest from reference TRBV7-2 and TRBJ2-1 gives the full variable domain: GAGVSQSPSNKVTEKGKDVELRCDPISGHTALYWYRQSLGQGLEFLIYFQGNSAPDKSGLPSDRFSAERTGGSVSTLTIQRTQQEDSAVYLCASSLAFSLAGGPGNEQFFGPGTRLTVL.